This record concerns one T cell receptor (beta chain) sequence. This sample is part of a study of cytomegalovirus exposure and HLA in healthy donors. Trimming took 4 bases from V and 0 from J; bases not matched to a gene: 10. The V gene's germline CDR1 is MGHDK and CDR2 SYGVNS. The CDR3 spans 17 residues. PCR amplification relied on 60 Vbeta primers (plus 13 Jbeta primers). TCRdb's table, derived via immunoSEQ multiplex PCR, lists solely in-frame clones and lacks some. In the table there are approximately 110,000 clones, around 81% of which are singletons. J is TRBJ1-2 and V is TRBV25-1, with 8 bases fitting TRBD1. The sequenced sample was PBMCs. The receptor was isolated from a woman aged 25 to 39 in good health and CMV-seronegative. The CDR3: CASSGLGTGRSNYGYTF. As DNA, the CDR3 is TGTGCCAGCAGTGGCTTAGGGACAGGCCGTTCTAACTATGGCTACACCTTC.